The T cell receptor beta chain under discussion was sequenced for a study of blood T cell repertoires in COVID-19. Data came from immunoSEQ multiplex PCR; TCRdb stores just in-frame clones and leaves some out. The sample has about 200,000 clones, around 83% seen once; the top ten hold less than 15%. CDR3 length: 14 amino acids. The ends were cut back, 8 bases at V and 0 bases at J, with 13 bases in the middle. Germline lookup yields CDR1 SNHLY and CDR2 FYNNEI. The TCR comes from a human donor in a cohort sampled during active COVID-19. The sample comprised peripheral blood. The chain recombines TRBV2 with TRBJ1-1; D remains ambiguous. The CDR3 loop reads CASDQALMNTEAFF. The CDR3 DNA reads as TGTGCCAGCGATCAGGCCCTCATGAACACTGAAGCTTTCTTT.